This T cell receptor beta chain was sequenced during a study of OX40 agonist ivuxolimab in advanced cancers. Overall study context: Enrolled patients in dose escalation had cancers that were hepatocellular carcinoma, melanoma, renal cell or head and neck cancer.

Generated by immunoSEQ multiplex PCR, the TCRdb table keeps only in-frame clones and is missing some. The top ten clones hold around 0.31% of a sample with around 62,000 clones, about 90% of them seen once. J gave up 5 bases and V 6 bases, and 6 bases lay outside the gene matches. The germline V gene encodes CDR1 SEHNR and CDR2 FQNEAQ (reference sequence). The CDR3 contains 13 residues. This sample comprised CD4+ or CD8+ T cells sorted from blood, obtained in a trial of the OX40 agonist ivuxolimab. The chain couples TRBV7-9 to TRBJ2-5, with 7 bases that match TRBD1. This TCR was recovered from an adult with an advanced solid tumor such as melanoma, head and neck, liver or kidney cancer. The CDR3 coding sequence is TGTGCCAGCAGTCGAGACAGGGTCGAGACCCAGTACTTC. Its translation: CASSRDRVETQYF.